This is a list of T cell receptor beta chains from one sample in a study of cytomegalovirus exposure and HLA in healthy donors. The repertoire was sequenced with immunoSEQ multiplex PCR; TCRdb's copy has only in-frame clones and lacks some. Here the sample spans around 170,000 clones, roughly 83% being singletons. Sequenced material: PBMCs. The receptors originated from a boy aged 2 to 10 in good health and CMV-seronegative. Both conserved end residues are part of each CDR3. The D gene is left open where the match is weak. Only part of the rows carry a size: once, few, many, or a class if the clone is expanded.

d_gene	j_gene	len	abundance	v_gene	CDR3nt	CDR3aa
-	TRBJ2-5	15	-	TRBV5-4	TGTGCCAGCAGCGGCATTCTGAGGGCGGGGGAGACCCAGTACTTC	CASSGILRAGETQYF
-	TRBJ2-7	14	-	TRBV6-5	TGTGCCAGCAGTAGCACGGACACCACCTACGAGCAGTACTTC	CASSSTDTTYEQYF
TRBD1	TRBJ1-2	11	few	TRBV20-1	TGCAGTGCTGGGACAGACTATGGCTACACCTTC	CSAGTDYGYTF
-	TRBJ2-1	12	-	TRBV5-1	TGCGCCAGCAGCTCCCTTCCCAATGAGCAGTTCTTC	CASSSLPNEQFF
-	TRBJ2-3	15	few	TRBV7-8	TGTGCCAGCAGCTTAGAGGGGCTAGGAACAGATACGCAGTATTTT	CASSLEGLGTDTQYF
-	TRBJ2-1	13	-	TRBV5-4	TGTGCCAGCAGCGACGGAGTAAGTGATGAGCAGTTCTTC	CASSDGVSDEQFF
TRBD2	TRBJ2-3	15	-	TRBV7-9	TGTGCCAGCAGCTTAGTAGCGGGAGGTGCAGATACGCAGTATTTT	CASSLVAGGADTQYF
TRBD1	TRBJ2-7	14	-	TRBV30	TGTGCCTGGAGTCAGGACAGGGGGATCCACGAGCAGTACTTC	CAWSQDRGIHEQYF
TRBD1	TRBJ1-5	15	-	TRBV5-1	TGCGCCAGCAGCCCGACAGGGACTAGCAATCAGCCCCAGCATTTT	CASSPTGTSNQPQHF
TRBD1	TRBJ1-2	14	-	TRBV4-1	TGCGCCAGCAGCCAGACAGGGATTTCCTATGGCTACACCTTC	CASSQTGISYGYTF
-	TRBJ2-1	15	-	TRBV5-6	TGTGCCAGCAGCTTCCAAGCGCAACCCTACAATGAGCAGTTCTTC	CASSFQAQPYNEQFF
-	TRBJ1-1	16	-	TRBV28	TGTGCCAGCAGACACGATACAGGGTCTATGAACACTGAAGCTTTCTTT	CASRHDTGSMNTEAFF
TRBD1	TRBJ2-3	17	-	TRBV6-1	TGTGCCAGCAGTGGACGACAGGGGACCCTTAGCACAGATACGCAGTATTTT	CASSGRQGTLSTDTQYF
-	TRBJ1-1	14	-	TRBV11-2	TGTGCCAGCAGCTTGAACTTTCCGAACACTGAAGCTTTCTTT	CASSLNFPNTEAFF
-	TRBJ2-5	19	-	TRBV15	TGTGCCACCAGCTTTTTTCACCCTGATGCCGGGACACTCCAAGAGACCCAGTACTTC	CATSFFHPDAGTLQETQYF
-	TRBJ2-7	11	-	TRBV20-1	TGCAGTGCTAGGGGGGGCTACGAGCAGTACTTC	CSARGGYEQYF
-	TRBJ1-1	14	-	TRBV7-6	TGTGCCAGCAGCTTAGGAGAGGGGAACACTGAAGCTTTCTTT	CASSLGEGNTEAFF
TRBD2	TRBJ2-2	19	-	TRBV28	TGTGCCAGCAGTTACTTCTCCGGGACTAGCGGGAGGGACACCGGGGAGCTGTTTTTT	CASSYFSGTSGRDTGELFF
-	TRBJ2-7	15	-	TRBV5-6	TGTGCCAGCAGCTGGGGCCACGGAAGCTCCTACGAGCAGTACTTC	CASSWGHGSSYEQYF
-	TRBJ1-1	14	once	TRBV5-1	TGCGCCAGCACCCTTGGGGAGGGGCGCACTGAAGCTTTCTTT	CASTLGEGRTEAFF
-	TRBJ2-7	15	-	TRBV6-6	TGTGCCAGCAGTTACGAGTTGAGGTCGGCTCGCGAGCAGTACTTC	CASSYELRSAREQYF
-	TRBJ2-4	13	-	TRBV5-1	TGCGCCAGCAGCTTGGCCAGGGAGGACATTCAGTACTTC	CASSLAREDIQYF
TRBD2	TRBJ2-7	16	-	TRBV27	TGTGCCAGCAGTTCACTCCCTAGCGGGTCCTTCTACGAGCAGTACTTC	CASSSLPSGSFYEQYF
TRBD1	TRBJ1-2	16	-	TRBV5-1	TGCGCCAGCAGCTTGGAGGGGGCAGCCCGGAGCTATGGCTACACCTTC	CASSLEGAARSYGYTF
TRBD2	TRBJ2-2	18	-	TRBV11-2	TGTGCCACCCAAAATTTACCGGGGAGGGGTTTGGGGACCGGGGAGCTGTTTTTT	CATQNLPGRGLGTGELFF